What follows are 23 T cell receptor beta chains derived from one specimen sequenced in a study of cytomegalovirus exposure and HLA in healthy donors. Clones were sequenced by immunoSEQ multiplex PCR, and TCRdb holds only the in-frame ones, with some missing. The profile covers about 130,000 clones, with roughly nine tenths appearing a single time and roughly 1.2% taken by the ten largest. Sequenced material: PBMCs. Receptors originate from a woman between 18 and 30 years old in good health and CMV-seronegative.

The chain couples TRBV5-4 to TRBJ2-2; 9 nucleotides agree with TRBD1. This CDR3 contains 16 residues. The V and J ends lost 3 bases and 1 base, in that order; junction bases with no gene match: 4. CDR1 SGHNT and CDR2 YYREEE come from the germline V gene (reference sequence). In DNA, the CDR3 is TGTGCCAGCAGCTCCCGGGGACAGGGGAACACCGGGGAGCTGTTTTTT. This sequence encodes CASSSRGQGNTGELFF.

A single count supports this clone. The gene calls are TRBV5-1 and TRBJ2-2, with TRBD1 identical over 7 bases. V shed 2 bases and J 4 bases; nucleotides not matched to a gene: 8. The CDR3 has 16 residues. Germline assignment: CDR1 SGHRS and CDR2 YFSETQ. For the CDR3, the DNA is TGCGCCAGCAGCTTTACAGGGGTTGTTAGCACCGGGGAGCTGTTTTTT. Its translation is CASSFTGVVSTGELFF.

The chain carries TRBV10-3 and TRBJ2-1; TRBD2 aligns across 10 bases. Germline lookup yields CDR1 ENHRY and CDR2 SYGVKD. V lost 3 bases to trimming and J lost 9 bases; unmatched junction nucleotides: 8. This CDR3 comprises 15 residues. The chain's CDR3 is CAISERERGGPEQFF. CDR3 sequence (DNA): TGTGCCATCAGTGAAAGGGAGCGGGGGGGCCCTGAGCAGTTCTTC.

This clone was counted a single time. The chain joins TRBV18 to TRBJ1-1; D possibly corresponds to TRBD1 (5 bases). Trimming took off 6 bases at V and 1 base at J, with 6 bases between the two ends. Germline V gene sequence: CDR1 KGHSH, CDR2 LQKENI. This CDR3 contains 12 residues. The CDR3 DNA reads TGTGCCAGCTCGCAGGGGAACACTGAAGCTTTCTTT. Encoded protein: CASSQGNTEAFF.

The J gene is TRBJ1-1, the V gene TRBV20-1, with D maybe TRBD1 (5 bases). The CDR3 runs to 11 residues. V was trimmed by 5 bases and J by 7 bases, leaving 11 bases between them. The germline V gene has CDR1 DFQATT and CDR2 SNEGSKA (reference sequence). The CDR3 protein is CSAGGEGEAFF. Written as DNA, the CDR3 is TGCAGTGCTGGGGGGGAGGGTGAAGCTTTCTTT.

This chain links TRBV10-2 with TRBJ2-7; 9 nucleotides match TRBD1. Losses at the gene ends were 4 bases for V and 5 bases for J; bases not matched to a gene: 12. Germline V gives CDR1 WSHSY, CDR2 SAAADI. The length of the CDR3 is 16 residues. The CDR3 bases are TGCGCCAGCAGTGGAAGCCGGGACAGGGAGGGTCACGAGCAGTACTTC. Its protein product is CASSGSRDREGHEQYF.

This chain joins TRBV6-1 and TRBJ2-1, with D possibly TRBD2 on 5 matching bases. The CDR3 totals 15 residues. Per germline, CDR1 MNHNS and CDR2 SASEGT. Trimming left V 0 bases short and J 10 bases short, with 16 bases between. For the CDR3, the DNA is TGTGCCAGCAGTGAAGCATCGCTGCTCGGCGGGGAGCAGTTCTTC. Translated, it gives CASSEASLLGGEQFF.

This clone was detected only once. The chain uses TRBV6-5 and TRBJ2-3; 9 bases map to TRBD1. Per germline, CDR1 MNHEY and CDR2 SVGAGI. The CDR3 extends over 14 amino acids. After removal of 6 bases from V and 5 bases from J, the junction contained 6 bases not matched to a gene. The DNA of the CDR3 is TGTGCCAGCAGACTTGGACAGGGGATAGATACGCAGTATTTT. Encoded protein: CASRLGQGIDTQYF.

The V and J genes are TRBV10-3 and TRBJ2-1; D possibly corresponds to TRBD2 (6 bases). This CDR3 contains 17 residues. Trimming stripped 11 bases from V and 4 bases from J, with 27 bases between. From germline, CDR1 is ENHRY and CDR2 SYGVKD. In DNA, the CDR3 is TGTGCCGTATACGGGGGAAAAAGCCCCATGGCGTACAATGAGCAGTTCTTC. Protein: CAVYGGKSPMAYNEQFF.

The V gene is TRBV25-1, the J gene TRBJ1-4; D is undetermined. CDR1 is MGHDK, CDR2 SYGVNS, per germline. The CDR3 contains 11 residues. Between the trimmed V and J ends, which lost 8 bases and 8 bases, there was a span of 9 bases. The CDR3 DNA sequence: TGTGCCAGCTGGGAGGGCGAAAAACTGTTTTTT. Encoded protein: CASWEGEKLFF.

J is TRBJ1-6 and V is TRBV9; 7 bases line up with TRBD1. CDR3 length equals 17 residues. Germline V gene data show CDR1 as SGDLS and CDR2 as YYNGEE. With V trimmed by 0 bases and J by 6 bases, 9 bases remained unmatched. CDR3 nucleotide sequence: TGTGCCAGCAGCGTAGATGGGACAGTCGGGCTTAATTCACCCCTCCACTTT. Residues: CASSVDGTVGLNSPLHF.

This clone was seen only once. This chain connects TRBV23-1 to TRBJ1-2; D is perhaps TRBD1 (6 bases). TRBV23-1 is marked as an open reading frame, function uncertain. The CDR3 loop spans 16 amino acids. V lost 6 bases to trimming and J lost 5 bases, with 22 bases between them. CDR3 sequence (DNA): TGCGCCAGCAGACATTACAGGGAGATCCCACTATATGGCTACACCTTC. This sequence encodes CASRHYREIPLYGYTF.

The rearrangement links TRBV6-5 to TRBJ1-3; D is ambiguous. The CDR3 is made up of 14 amino acids. The V gene's germline CDR1 is MNHEY and CDR2 SVGAGI. V lost 0 bases and J lost 8, with 11 bases in between. The CDR3 here is CASSYSISGDTIYF. The CDR3 DNA sequence: TGTGCCAGCAGTTACTCGATTTCGGGAGACACCATATATTTT.

This rearrangement joins TRBV4-2 to TRBJ2-1, with 9 bases lining up with TRBD1. V trimming: 3 bases; J trimming: 2 bases; junction bases outside the gene matches: 8. The V gene's germline CDR1 is LGHNA and CDR2 YNFKEQ. This CDR3 is built from 17 residues. CDR3 amino acids: CASSQRDRGGTYNEQFF. Here the CDR3 DNA reads TGTGCCAGCAGCCAGCGAGACAGGGGGGGGACCTACAATGAGCAGTTCTTC.

CDR3 sequence (DNA): TGTGCCAGCAGCGCCAGACGGGCAACTAATGAAAAACTGTTTTTT. Protein product: CASSARRATNEKLFF. The chain couples TRBV5-5 to TRBJ1-4; D unresolved. Trimming stripped 4 bases from V and 0 bases from J, with 10 bases between. Germline CDR1 SGHKS, CDR2 YYEKEE (reference sequence). The CDR3 totals 15 residues.

The chain links TRBV4-1 to TRBJ2-7; D possibly corresponds to TRBD1 (5 bases). Germline CDR1 reads MGHRA; CDR2 reads YSYEKL. The length of the CDR3 is 16 residues. The V end was cut by 1 base, the J end by 5 bases, with 18 bases between. As DNA, the CDR3 is TGCGCCAGCAGCCAAGTGTTGCAGGGAACGATACACGAGCAGTACTTC. As protein: CASSQVLQGTIHEQYF.

The rearrangement joins TRBV9 to TRBJ2-1, with TRBD2 matching 10 bases. The V segment lost 4 bases and the J segment 1 base; nucleotides outside the gene matches: 11. The CDR3 has 18 amino acids. The germline gives CDR1 SGDLS, CDR2 YYNGEE. The CDR3 nucleotides read TGTGCCAGCAGCCCTACCGGGACTAGCGACCATTCCTACAATGAGCAGTTCTTC. Protein: CASSPTGTSDHSYNEQFF.

V is TRBV5-6 and J is TRBJ1-3; D is ambiguous. V lost 0 bases and J 4 bases, leaving 5 bases between the germline ends. Germline CDR1 SGHDT, CDR2 YYEEEE. CDR3 length equals 13 residues. This CDR3 is CASSLGQGNTIYF. The CDR3 coding sequence is TGTGCCAGCAGCTTGGGCCAGGGAAACACCATATATTTT.

This clone has only one observation. The chain has TRBV13 and TRBJ2-7; 8 positions match TRBD2. This CDR3 region has 15 residues. Germline CDR1 and CDR2: PRHDT and FYEKMQ (reference sequence). V dropped 2 bases and J dropped 3; count of bases not matched to a gene: 6. Written as DNA, the CDR3 is TGTGCCAGCAGCTTAAGAGGCGGGGGGTTCTACGAGCAGTACTTC. Protein: CASSLRGGGFYEQYF. The full variable domain, completed using reference TRBV13 and TRBJ2-7, is AAGVIQSPRHLIKEKRETATLKCYPIPRHDTVYWYQQGPGQDPQFLISFYEKMQSDKGSIPDRFSAQQFSDYHSELNMSSLELGDSALYFCASSLRGGGFYEQYFGPGTRLTVT.

This chain uses TRBV5-1 with TRBJ2-2; possible D gene TRBD1, 5 bases. In germline, CDR1 is SGHRS, CDR2 YFSETQ. The ends were cut back, 3 bases at V and 2 bases at J, with 17 bases in the middle. The CDR3 has 17 residues. The CDR3 loop reads CASSSLPDKVNTGELFF. In DNA form, the CDR3 reads TGCGCCAGCAGCTCTCTCCCGGACAAAGTCAACACCGGGGAGCTGTTTTTT.

The chain joins TRBV4-1 to TRBJ2-5; TRBD2 matches at 9 bases. V trimming: 4 bases; J trimming: 3 bases; junction bases outside the gene matches: 12. Looked up from germline, CDR1 is MGHRA and CDR2 is YSYEKL. The CDR3 runs to 17 residues. The CDR3 nucleotides read TGCGCCAGCAGCCCAGCCCCTCCACCTAGCGGGGAAGAGACCCAGTACTTC. Translating it yields CASSPAPPPSGEETQYF.

V usage is TRBV5-1 and J usage is TRBJ1-1; TRBD1 matches 7 bases. The CDR3 has 16 residues. Per germline, CDR1 SGHRS and CDR2 YFSETQ. J gave up 1 base and V 2 bases, and 8 bases lay outside the gene matches. The CDR3 sequence: CASSFYSGQQNTEAFF. In DNA form, the CDR3 reads TGCGCCAGCAGCTTTTACTCGGGACAGCAGAACACTGAAGCTTTCTTT.

The chain is built from TRBV2 and TRBJ2-7; 11 positions match TRBD2. Germline V gives CDR1 SNHLY, CDR2 FYNNEI. Trimming at V came to 7 bases and at J to 7 bases, leaving 9 bases not matched to a gene. The CDR3 extends over 14 amino acids. The CDR3, as DNA: TGTGCCAGCACCCCTAGCGGGGGGAGAAGGGAGCAGTACTTC. Protein: CASTPSGGRREQYF.